The 27 T cell receptor beta chains below were found in one sample sequenced in a study of blood T cell repertoires in COVID-19 (dated by TCRdb to 2020 to 2022). Libraries were made using the immunoSEQ multiplex PCR assay. TCRdb carries this immuneACCESS record with in-frame sequences only. Its versions omit some clonotypes, under half of them owing to an unresolved V gene in the studies checked, with the rest unexplained. Recorded for this sample are roughly 380,000 clones; approximately 89% of them occurred a single time. Roughly 4% of the sample belongs to the ten largest clones. The sample comprised peripheral blood. Receptors were obtained from a woman aged 55 to 70 with COVID-19, enrolled during active disease.

This rearrangement joins TRBV6-5 to TRBJ2-4; 7 nucleotides agree with TRBD1. Per germline, CDR1 MNHEY and CDR2 SVGAGI. Losses at the gene ends were 0 bases for V and 8 bases for J; bases not matched to a gene: 7. This CDR3 contains 15 residues. CDR3 region: CASSYSGTVGDIQYF. In DNA, the CDR3 is TGTGCCAGCAGTTACTCCGGGACAGTAGGCGACATTCAGTACTTC.

The rearrangement links TRBV19 to TRBJ1-1; tentative D call: TRBD1 (5 bases). The CDR3 is made up of 14 amino acids. V was pared by 5 bases and J by 4 bases, with 14 bases between. The germline CDR1 and CDR2 sequences are LNHDA and SQIVND (reference sequence). The DNA for the CDR3 is TGTGCCAGTAGTGACCGACGGGGGGGCACTGAAGCTTTCTTT. Protein sequence: CASSDRRGGTEAFF.

The genes are TRBV19 and TRBJ1-6; no firm D call. The CDR3 covers 12 residues. Trimming cost V 6 bases and J 9 bases, with 9 bases left between them. Germline CDR1 LNHDA, CDR2 SQIVND (reference sequence). CDR3 sequence reads: CASSSGISPLHF. Here the CDR3 DNA reads TGTGCCAGTAGCTCCGGGATTTCACCCCTCCACTTT.

The rearrangement links TRBV19 to TRBJ2-3; 10 bases agree with TRBD1. V trimming: 4 bases; J trimming: 0 bases; junction bases outside the gene matches: 4. CDR1 and CDR2 from the germline V gene are LNHDA and SQIVND (reference sequence). CDR3 length equals 16 residues. The CDR3 sequence: CASSTRDRGSTDTQYF. CDR3 nucleotide sequence: TGTGCCAGTAGTACTAGGGACAGGGGAAGCACAGATACGCAGTATTTT.

The genes are TRBV3-1 (or the pseudogene TRBV3-2) and TRBJ1-2; the match to TRBD1 covers 9 bases. From germline, CDR1 is LGHDT and CDR2 YNNKEL (reference sequence). CDR3 length equals 16 residues. After removal of 1 base from V and 6 bases from J, the junction contained 9 bases not matched to a gene. The DNA of the CDR3 is TGTGCCAGCAGCCAAGGAAATCTGGACAGGGGTCATGGCTACACCTTC. This gives the protein CASSQGNLDRGHGYTF.

The V and J genes are TRBV4-2 and TRBJ1-2; 8 nucleotides agree with TRBD1. This CDR3 region has 15 residues. The germline gives CDR1 LGHNA, CDR2 YNFKEQ. With 1 base clipped from V and 5 bases from J, the junction kept 6 bases outside the gene matches. The CDR3 DNA sequence: TGTGCCAGCAGCCAAGGGGCAGGGGGCGCGTATGGCTACACCTTC. Translated: CASSQGAGGAYGYTF.

The J gene is TRBJ2-3, the V gene TRBV4-2; 9 positions agree with TRBD2. V trimming: 3 bases; J trimming: 0 bases; junction bases outside the gene matches: 4. CDR3 length: 16 residues. CDR1 is LGHNA and CDR2 is YNFKEQ in the germline V gene. Written as DNA, the CDR3 is TGTGCCAGCAGCCAGACTAGCGGAGATAGCACAGATACGCAGTATTTT. Translation: CASSQTSGDSTDTQYF.

The chain employs TRBV7-6 and TRBJ2-2; 7 bases match TRBD1. In germline, CDR1 is SGHVS, CDR2 FNYEAQ. V lost 1 base and J lost 4; bases outside the gene matches: 6. The CDR3 extends over 16 amino acids. The CDR3 DNA reads as TGTGCCAGCAGCTTAGACAGGGGAGAAGGCACCGGGGAGCTGTTTTTT. Its protein product is CASSLDRGEGTGELFF. The entire variable domain, with the rest obtained from reference TRBV7-6 and TRBJ2-2, is as follows: GAGVSQSPRYKVTKRGQDVALRCDPISGHVSLYWYRQALGQGPEFLTYFNYEAQQDKSGLPNDRFSAERPEGSISTLTIQRTEQRDSAMYRCASSLDRGEGTGELFFGEGSRLTVL.

The V call is TRBV6-5, the J call TRBJ1-5; the D is unclear. Germline V gene data show CDR1 as MNHEY and CDR2 as SVGAGI. The CDR3 spans 14 residues. Trimming cost V 6 bases and J 4 bases, with 13 bases left between them. The CDR3 sequence: CASSDPPGNQPQHF. In DNA form, the CDR3 reads TGTGCCAGCAGCGACCCTCCGGGAAATCAGCCCCAGCATTTT.

This chain uses TRBV5-1 with TRBJ2-7; TRBD2 is a possible D gene (5 bases). CDR1 SGHRS and CDR2 YFSETQ come from the germline V gene. V was clipped by 3 bases and J by 9 bases, with 10 bases between them. This CDR3 has 11 amino acids. The CDR3 region is CASSSGSRQYF. The CDR3 nucleotides read TGCGCCAGCAGCTCGGGGTCCAGGCAGTACTTC.

The genes are TRBV5-1 and TRBJ2-3; 11 bases map to TRBD2. There are 18 residues in the CDR3. Germline CDR1 and CDR2: SGHRS and YFSETQ. The V segment lost 1 base and the J segment 5 bases; nucleotides outside the gene matches: 12. The CDR3 DNA reads as TGCGCCAGCAGCTTGACCGCTAGCGGGGGGAAGGGCGGAGATACGCAGTATTTT. This sequence encodes CASSLTASGGKGGDTQYF.

Only one count was recorded for this clone. This rearrangement joins TRBV5-5 to TRBJ1-2, with TRBD1 matching 10 bases. CDR1 is SGHKS, CDR2 YYEKEE, per germline (reference sequence). V was clipped by 4 bases and J by 4 bases; unmatched bases: 4. The CDR3 spans 14 residues. The CDR3 sequence: CASSPGTGAYGYTF. DNA for the CDR3: TGTGCCAGCAGCCCAGGGACAGGGGCCTATGGCTACACCTTC.

The chain recombines TRBV19 with TRBJ2-1; 10 bases map to TRBD2. This CDR3 comprises 17 residues. With V trimmed by 6 bases and J by 7 bases, 15 bases remained unmatched. Germline V gene sequence: CDR1 LNHDA, CDR2 SQIVND (reference sequence). The CDR3 sequence: CASSQILSGGAGNEQFF. In DNA, the CDR3 is TGTGCCAGTAGCCAAATACTCAGCGGGGGGGCCGGAAATGAGCAGTTCTTC.

V usage is TRBV14 and J usage is TRBJ1-2; possible D gene TRBD1, 5 bases. The CDR3 loop spans 13 amino acids. Trimming pared 4 bases from V and 4 bases from J, leaving 10 bases between. The V gene's germline CDR1 is SGHDN and CDR2 FVKESK. In DNA form, the CDR3 reads TGTGCCAGCAGCCGTACAGGAACCTATGGCTACACCTTC. Its translation: CASSRTGTYGYTF.

There are a few counts of this clone. The CDR3 loop is CASSPDTPRTQYF. Written as DNA, the CDR3 is TGTGCCAGCAGCCCGGACACCCCGAGGACCCAGTACTTC. V and J are TRBV7-9 and TRBJ2-5; the D gene is possibly TRBD1 (5 bases). CDR3 length: 13 residues. V was trimmed by 5 bases and J by 7 bases, leaving 14 bases between them. Germline lookup yields CDR1 SEHNR and CDR2 FQNEAQ (reference sequence).

The chain has TRBV18 and TRBJ2-5, with D possibly being TRBD2 (6 bases). The V gene's germline CDR1 is KGHSH and CDR2 LQKENI. V lost 0 bases and J 5 bases, leaving 10 bases between the germline ends. This CDR3 comprises 14 residues. This CDR3 reads CASSPPLGRETQYF. The DNA of the CDR3 is TGTGCCAGCTCACCACCGTTAGGGAGGGAGACCCAGTACTTC.

V is TRBV10-3 and J is TRBJ1-5; no clear D. Germline-derived CDR1 and CDR2 are ENHRY and SYGVKD. Trimming removed 0 bases from V and 7 bases from J, with 7 bases in between. The CDR3 consists of 13 residues. The CDR3 region is CAISESGRQPQHF. CDR3 DNA: TGTGCCATCAGTGAGTCGGGGAGGCAGCCCCAGCATTTT.

In DNA form, the CDR3 reads TGTGCCAGCAGTTACTCAGGGGGGAGGGCTAACTATGGCTACACCTTC. The encoded protein is CASSYSGGRANYGYTF. This chain links TRBV6-5 with TRBJ1-2; perhaps TRBD1 as D (6 bases). The CDR3 is 16 amino acids. Germline V CDR1 and CDR2: MNHEY, SVGAGI. Trimming took 0 bases from V and 0 from J, leaving 11 bases between them.

This clone was observed a single time. This sequence joins TRBV9 and TRBJ2-3, with D tentatively TRBD1 (6 bases). CDR3 size: 15 residues. Germline V gives CDR1 SGDLS, CDR2 YYNGEE. V was trimmed by 0 bases and J by 2 bases, leaving 10 bases between them. The CDR3 DNA reads TGTGCCAGCAGCGTAGTAGGGACACACACAGATACGCAGTATTTT. This encodes CASSVVGTHTDTQYF. Full variable domain (missing parts from reference TRBV9 and TRBJ2-3): DSGVTQTPKHLITATGQRVTLRCSPRSGDLSVYWYQQSLDQGLQFLIQYYNGEERAKGNILERFSAQQFPDLHSELNLSSLELGDSALYFCASSVVGTHTDTQYFGPGTRLTVL.

The count of this clone is one. The CDR3, as DNA: TGTGCCAGCAGATCGACAGAGAACACTGAAGCTTTCTTT. Encoded protein: CASRSTENTEAFF. V and J are TRBV28 and TRBJ1-1; D is perhaps TRBD1 (5 bases). The CDR3 has 13 residues. Trimming took off 6 bases at V and 1 base at J, with 9 bases between the two ends. Germline V gene lookup returns CDR1 MDHEN and CDR2 SYDVKM. Filled out from reference TRBV28 and TRBJ1-1, the complete variable domain reads DVKVTQSSRYLVKRTGEKVFLECVQDMDHENMFWYRQDPGLGLRLIYFSYDVKMKEKGDIPEGYSVSREKKERFSLILESASTNQTSMYLCASRSTENTEAFFGQGTRLTVV.

This clone occurred a few times. J is TRBJ1-6 and V is TRBV4-1, with TRBD1 matching 9 bases. Looked up from germline, CDR1 is MGHRA and CDR2 is YSYEKL. This CDR3 has 15 residues. V lost 0 bases and J lost 9; bases outside the gene matches: 3. The CDR3 region is CASSQDDRGTSPLHF. The CDR3 DNA follows: TGCGCCAGCAGCCAAGATGACAGGGGGACTTCACCCCTCCACTTT.

This clone was recorded a few times. The chain uses TRBV5-6 and TRBJ1-1; D remains ambiguous. Germline V gene sequence: CDR1 SGHDT, CDR2 YYEEEE. Trimming took off 0 bases at V and 1 base at J, with 13 bases between the two ends. There are 16 residues in the CDR3. The CDR3 protein is CASSLGPRGSNTEAFF. CDR3 in DNA: TGTGCCAGCAGCTTGGGCCCTAGAGGTTCGAACACTGAAGCTTTCTTT.

This chain connects TRBV19 to TRBJ1-2; TRBD1 matches at 10 bases. The J segment lost 4 bases and the V segment lost 6 bases, leaving 8 bases of the junction unmatched. The CDR3 has 15 amino acids. CDR1 LNHDA and CDR2 SQIVND come from the germline V gene (reference sequence). The CDR3 DNA is TGTGCCAGTAGCCCGAGGACAGGGGGAGGCTATGGCTACACCTTC. Protein sequence: CASSPRTGGGYGYTF.

The count of this clone is one. The chain couples TRBV10-3 to TRBJ1-1; D is unresolved. V gave up 4 bases and J gave up 3 bases, with 9 bases separating them. The CDR3 is made up of 13 amino acids. In germline, CDR1 is ENHRY, CDR2 SYGVKD. CDR3 protein: CAISVAEDTEAFF. CDR3 DNA sequence: TGTGCCATCAGTGTGGCCGAGGACACTGAAGCTTTCTTT.

This clone came up once. V gene TRBV25-1 combines with J gene TRBJ1-2, with 7 bases lining up with TRBD1. V shed 3 bases, J shed 4 bases, and the junction held 8 bases outside the gene matches. CDR3 length equals 15 residues. Germline V CDR1 and CDR2: MGHDK, SYGVNS. Here the CDR3 DNA reads TGTGCCAGCAGTGAGACAGGGAAGGGTGGCTATGGCTACACCTTC. This gives the protein CASSETGKGGYGYTF.

The rearrangement links TRBV2 to TRBJ2-7; the D is unclear. The CDR3 contains 18 residues. Per germline, CDR1 SNHLY and CDR2 FYNNEI. V lost 8 bases and J lost 3, with 29 bases in between. CDR3 sequence (DNA): TGTGCCAGCGCTAGAGCTACCCCGGGTCAAGTGAAAAACTACGAGCAGTACTTC. It is translated as CASARATPGQVKNYEQYF.

V and J are TRBV4-1 and TRBJ2-5, with TRBD2 identical over 8 bases. The CDR3 is 16 amino acids. The germline V gene encodes CDR1 MGHRA and CDR2 YSYEKL. The V and J ends lost 0 bases and 7 bases, in that order; junction bases with no gene match: 10. CDR3 in DNA: TGCGCCAGCAGCCAAGAATTGGCAGCGGGGGCCGGGACCCAGTACTTC. Protein sequence: CASSQELAAGAGTQYF.